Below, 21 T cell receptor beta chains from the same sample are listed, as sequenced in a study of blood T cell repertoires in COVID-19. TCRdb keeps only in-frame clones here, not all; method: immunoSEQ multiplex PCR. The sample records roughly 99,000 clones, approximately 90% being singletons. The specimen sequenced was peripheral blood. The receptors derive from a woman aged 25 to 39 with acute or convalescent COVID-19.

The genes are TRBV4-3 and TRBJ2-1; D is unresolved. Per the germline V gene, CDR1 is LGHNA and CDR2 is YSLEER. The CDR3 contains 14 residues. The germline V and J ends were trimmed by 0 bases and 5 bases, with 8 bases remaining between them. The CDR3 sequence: CASSQDESNNEQFF. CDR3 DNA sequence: TGCGCCAGCAGCCAAGATGAGTCGAACAATGAGCAGTTCTTC.

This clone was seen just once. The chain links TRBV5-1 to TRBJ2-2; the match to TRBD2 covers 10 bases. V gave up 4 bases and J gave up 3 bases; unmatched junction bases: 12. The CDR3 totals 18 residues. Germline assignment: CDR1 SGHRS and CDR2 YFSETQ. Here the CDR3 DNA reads TGCGCCAGCAGCGGGGGCCCCTACAGCGGGAGGGACACCGGGGAGCTGTTTTTT. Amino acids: CASSGGPYSGRDTGELFF. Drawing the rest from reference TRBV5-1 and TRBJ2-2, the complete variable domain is KAGVTQTPRYLIKTRGQQVTLSCSPISGHRSVSWYQQTPGQGLQFLFEYFSETQRNKGNFPGRFSGRQFSNSRSEMNVSTLELGDSALYLCASSGGPYSGRDTGELFFGEGSRLTVL.

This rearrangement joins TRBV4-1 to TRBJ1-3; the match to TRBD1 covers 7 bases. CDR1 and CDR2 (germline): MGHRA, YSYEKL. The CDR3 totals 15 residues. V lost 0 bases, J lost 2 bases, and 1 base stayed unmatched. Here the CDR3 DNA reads TGCGCCAGCAGCCAAGAGGACAGGACTGGAAACACCATATATTTT. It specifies CASSQEDRTGNTIYF.

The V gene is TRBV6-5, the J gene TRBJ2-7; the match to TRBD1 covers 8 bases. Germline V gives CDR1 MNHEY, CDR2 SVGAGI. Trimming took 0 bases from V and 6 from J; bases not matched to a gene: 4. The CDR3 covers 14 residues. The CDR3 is CASSYSPGGIEQYF. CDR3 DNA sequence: TGTGCCAGCAGTTACTCGCCAGGGGGCATCGAGCAGTACTTC.

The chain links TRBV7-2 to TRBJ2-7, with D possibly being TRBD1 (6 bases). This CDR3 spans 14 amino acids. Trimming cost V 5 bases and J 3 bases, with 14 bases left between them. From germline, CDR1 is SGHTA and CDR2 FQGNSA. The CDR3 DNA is TGTGCCAGCAGCCCACCGGGACAAGTCTACGAGCAGTACTTC. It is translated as CASSPPGQVYEQYF. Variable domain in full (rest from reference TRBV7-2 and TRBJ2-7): GAGVSQSPSNKVTEKGKDVELRCDPISGHTALYWYRQSLGQGLEFLIYFQGNSAPDKSGLPSDRFSAERTGGSVSTLTIQRTQQEDSAVYLCASSPPGQVYEQYFGPGTRLTVT.

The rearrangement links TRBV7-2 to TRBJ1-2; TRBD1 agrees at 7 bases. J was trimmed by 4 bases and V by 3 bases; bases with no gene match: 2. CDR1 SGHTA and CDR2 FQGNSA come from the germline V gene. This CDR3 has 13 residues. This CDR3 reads CASSFTGVYGYTF. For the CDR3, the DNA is TGTGCCAGCAGCTTTACAGGGGTCTATGGCTACACCTTC.

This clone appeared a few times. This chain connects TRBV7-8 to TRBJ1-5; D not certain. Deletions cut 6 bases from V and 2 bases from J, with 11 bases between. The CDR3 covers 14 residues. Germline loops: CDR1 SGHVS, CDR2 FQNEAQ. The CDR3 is CASSFLPGNQPQHF. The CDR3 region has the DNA TGTGCCAGCAGTTTCCTCCCTGGCAATCAGCCCCAGCATTTT. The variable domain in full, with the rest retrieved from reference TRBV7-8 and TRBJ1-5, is GAGVSQSPRYKVAKRGQDVALRCDPISGHVSLFWYQQALGQGPEFLTYFQNEAQLDKSGLPSDRFFAERPEGSVSTLKIQRTQQEDSAVYLCASSFLPGNQPQHFGDGTRLSIL.

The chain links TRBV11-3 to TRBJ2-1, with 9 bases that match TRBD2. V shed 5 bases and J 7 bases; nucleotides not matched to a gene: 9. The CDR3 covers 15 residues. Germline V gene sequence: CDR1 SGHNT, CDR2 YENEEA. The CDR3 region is CASSRGGRGGNEQFF. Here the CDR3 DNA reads TGTGCCAGCAGCCGCGGCGGGAGGGGAGGAAATGAGCAGTTCTTC.

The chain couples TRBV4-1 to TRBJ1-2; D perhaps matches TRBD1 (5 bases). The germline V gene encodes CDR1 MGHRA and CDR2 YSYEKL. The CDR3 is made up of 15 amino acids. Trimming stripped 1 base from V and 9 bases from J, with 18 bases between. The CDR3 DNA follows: TGCGCCAGCAGCCAAGGGGCAGGGCATCGCATGAGCTACACCTTC. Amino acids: CASSQGAGHRMSYTF.

The CDR3 coding sequence is TGTGCCAGCAAAGAAGGGGCAAACACTGAAGCTTTCTTT. Protein sequence: CASKEGANTEAFF. The genes are TRBV25-1 and TRBJ1-1; D perhaps matches TRBD1 (5 bases). Deletions cut 7 bases from V and 2 bases from J, with 11 bases between. Germline V gives CDR1 MGHDK, CDR2 SYGVNS. The CDR3 length is 13 residues.

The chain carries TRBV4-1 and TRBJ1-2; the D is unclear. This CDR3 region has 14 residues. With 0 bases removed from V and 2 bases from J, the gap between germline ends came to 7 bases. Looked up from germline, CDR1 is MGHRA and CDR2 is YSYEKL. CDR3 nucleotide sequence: TGCGCCAGCAGCCAAGAAAACACGAACTATGGCTACACCTTC. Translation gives CASSQENTNYGYTF.

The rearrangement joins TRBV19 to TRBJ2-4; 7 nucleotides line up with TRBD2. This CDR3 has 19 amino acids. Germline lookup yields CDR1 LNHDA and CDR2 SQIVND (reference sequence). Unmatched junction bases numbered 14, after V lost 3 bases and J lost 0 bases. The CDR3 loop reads CASSIGWAGEPLAKNIQYF. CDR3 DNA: TGTGCCAGTAGTATTGGATGGGCGGGAGAACCGCTAGCCAAAAACATTCAGTACTTC.

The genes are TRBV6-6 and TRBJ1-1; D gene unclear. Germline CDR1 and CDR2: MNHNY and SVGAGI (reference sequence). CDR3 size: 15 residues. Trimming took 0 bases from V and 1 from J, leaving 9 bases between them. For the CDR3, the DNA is TGTGCCAGCAGTTACTCGGGCAGACAGAACACTGAAGCTTTCTTT. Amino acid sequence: CASSYSGRQNTEAFF.

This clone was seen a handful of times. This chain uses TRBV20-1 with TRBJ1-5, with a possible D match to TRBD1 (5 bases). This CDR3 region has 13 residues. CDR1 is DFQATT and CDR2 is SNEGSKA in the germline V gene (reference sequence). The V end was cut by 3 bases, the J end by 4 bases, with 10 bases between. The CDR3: CSASSTVNQPQHF. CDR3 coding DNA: TGCAGTGCTAGTTCGACAGTAAATCAGCCCCAGCATTTT.

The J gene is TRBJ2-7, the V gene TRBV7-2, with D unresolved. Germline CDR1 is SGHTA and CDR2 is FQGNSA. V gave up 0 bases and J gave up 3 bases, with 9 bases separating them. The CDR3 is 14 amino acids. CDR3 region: CASSLAGQIYEQYF. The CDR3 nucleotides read TGTGCCAGCAGCTTAGCGGGCCAGATCTACGAGCAGTACTTC.

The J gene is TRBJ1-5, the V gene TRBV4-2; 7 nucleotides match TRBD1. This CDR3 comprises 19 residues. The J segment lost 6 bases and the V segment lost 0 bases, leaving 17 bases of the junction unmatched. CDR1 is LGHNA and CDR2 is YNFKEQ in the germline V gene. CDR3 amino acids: CASSQDPTGDVYRVQPQHF. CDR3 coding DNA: TGTGCCAGCAGCCAAGATCCCACAGGGGACGTTTATAGGGTTCAGCCCCAGCATTTT.

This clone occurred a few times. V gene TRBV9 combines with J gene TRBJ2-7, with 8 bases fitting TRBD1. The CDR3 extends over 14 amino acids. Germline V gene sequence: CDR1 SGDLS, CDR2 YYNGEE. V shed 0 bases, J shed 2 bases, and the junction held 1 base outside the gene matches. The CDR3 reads CASSVGRGPYEQYF. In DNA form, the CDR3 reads TGTGCCAGCAGCGTAGGCAGGGGGCCCTACGAGCAGTACTTC.

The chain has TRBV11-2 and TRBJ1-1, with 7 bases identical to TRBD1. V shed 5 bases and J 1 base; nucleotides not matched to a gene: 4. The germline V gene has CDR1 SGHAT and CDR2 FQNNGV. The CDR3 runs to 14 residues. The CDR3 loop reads CASSPRQGNTEAFF. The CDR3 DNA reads TGTGCCAGCAGCCCGAGACAGGGGAACACTGAAGCTTTCTTT.

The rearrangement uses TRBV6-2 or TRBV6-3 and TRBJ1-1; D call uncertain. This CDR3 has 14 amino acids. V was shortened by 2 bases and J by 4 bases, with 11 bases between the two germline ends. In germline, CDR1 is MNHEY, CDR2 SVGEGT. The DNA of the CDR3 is TGTGCCAGCAGTTACGGAGTGGGTCTCACTGAAGCTTTCTTT. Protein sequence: CASSYGVGLTEAFF.

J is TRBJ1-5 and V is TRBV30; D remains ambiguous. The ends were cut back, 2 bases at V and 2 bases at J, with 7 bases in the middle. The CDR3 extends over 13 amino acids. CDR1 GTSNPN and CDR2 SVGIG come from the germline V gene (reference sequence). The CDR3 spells CAWSNRGNQPQHF. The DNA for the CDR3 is TGTGCCTGGAGTAACCGGGGCAATCAGCCCCAGCATTTT.

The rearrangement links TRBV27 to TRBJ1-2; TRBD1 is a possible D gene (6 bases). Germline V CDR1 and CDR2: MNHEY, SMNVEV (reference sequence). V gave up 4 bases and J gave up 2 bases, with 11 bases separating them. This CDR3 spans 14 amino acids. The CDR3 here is CASSSTTGNYGYTF. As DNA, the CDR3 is TGTGCCAGCAGTTCTACGACAGGAAACTATGGCTACACCTTC.